One and the same sample provided the 32 T cell receptor beta chains below, sequenced in a study of glioma-infiltrating T cells after dendritic cell vaccination. The method was immunoSEQ multiplex PCR; TCRdb's version includes in-frame clones alone and lacks a portion of them. The sample has tens of thousands of clones, approximately 89% seen once. Time point noted: after dendritic cell vaccination, including at tumor progression/relapse. The sample here was blood, taken after dendritic cell vaccination. Source of these receptors: a human donor with glioblastoma.

This clone has only a few counts. V gene TRBV5-6 combines with J gene TRBJ1-1, with TRBD1 matching 8 bases. The CDR3 is 12 residues long. V gave up 3 bases and J gave up 7 bases; unmatched junction bases: 2. Germline V gives CDR1 SGHDT, CDR2 YYEEEE. CDR3 in amino acids: CASSSGQGEAFF. The CDR3 region has the DNA TGTGCCAGCAGCTCCGGACAGGGTGAAGCTTTCTTT.

The chain couples TRBV5-4 to TRBJ2-1, with D possibly TRBD1 on 6 matching bases. The V end lost 0 bases, the J end lost 4 bases, and 11 bases lay between the germline ends. CDR1 and CDR2 (germline): SGHNT, YYREEE (reference sequence). This CDR3 is built from 15 residues. The CDR3 region has the DNA TGTGCCAGCAGCTTGGGCGGACAGCTGTACAATGAGCAGTTCTTC. It yields the protein CASSLGGQLYNEQFF.

This clone was seen a single time. The chain recombines TRBV7-2 with TRBJ2-5; the D gene is possibly TRBD2 (5 bases). Trimming removed 4 bases at V and 5 bases at J, with 11 bases between. Germline CDR1 reads SGHTA; CDR2 reads FQGNSA. This CDR3 has 13 amino acids. CDR3 bases: TGTGCCAGCAGCTCCACTAGGGAGGAGACCCAGTACTTC. Encoded protein: CASSSTREETQYF.

The gene calls are TRBV6-6 and TRBJ1-5; possible D gene TRBD1, 6 bases. The CDR3 has 14 amino acids. Trimming cost V 6 bases and J 9 bases, with 18 bases left between them. The germline V gene has CDR1 MNHNY and CDR2 SVGAGI (reference sequence). The CDR3 DNA reads TGTGCCAGCAGCCGACATACCTTAGGGGGGCCCCAGCATTTT. Translation gives CASSRHTLGGPQHF.

This clone was found once. This chain links TRBV6-6 with TRBJ2-1, with D uncertain. V lost 2 bases to trimming and J lost 5 bases, with 10 bases between them. The CDR3 loop spans 14 amino acids. Per germline, CDR1 MNHNY and CDR2 SVGAGI (reference sequence). The chain's CDR3 is CASSYLPGDNEQFF. The CDR3 bases are TGTGCCAGCAGTTACCTCCCTGGAGACAATGAGCAGTTCTTC.

The chain employs TRBV5-5 and TRBJ2-7; D might be TRBD2 (5 bases). This CDR3 spans 12 amino acids. V lost 4 bases to trimming and J lost 7 bases, with 12 bases between them. CDR1 SGHKS and CDR2 YYEKEE come from the germline V gene (reference sequence). The CDR3: CASSPPGREQYF. The CDR3, as DNA: TGTGCCAGCAGCCCCCCGGGAAGGGAGCAGTACTTC.

The chain links TRBV27 to TRBJ2-1, with D unclear. The CDR3 contains 11 residues. Trimming cost V 5 bases and J 7 bases, with 6 bases left between them. Germline loops: CDR1 MNHEY, CDR2 SMNVEV (reference sequence). The CDR3 spells CASSGGNEQFF. CDR3 nucleotides: TGTGCCAGCAGTGGCGGTAATGAGCAGTTCTTC.

Comments on this clone: A read error is likely here: a far larger clone is one base away. This chain joins TRBV7-9 and TRBJ1-1; 12 bases align to TRBD1. Germline-derived CDR1 and CDR2 are SEHNR and FQNEAQ (reference sequence). The CDR3 extends over 19 amino acids. The CDR3 loop is CARSLGTGGAIWGNTEAFF. Written as DNA, the CDR3 is TGTGCCAGGAGCTTAGGGACAGGGGGCGCGATTTGGGGGAACACTGAAGCTTTCTTT. Complete variable domain (other parts from reference TRBV7-9 and TRBJ1-1): DTGVSQNPRHKITKRGQNVTFRCDPISEHNRLYWYRQTLGQGPEFLTYFQNEAQLEKSRLLSDRFSAERPKGSFSTLEIQRTEQGDSAMYLCARSLGTGGAIWGNTEAFFGQGTRLTVV.

The V gene is TRBV6-5, the J gene TRBJ2-1; 8 bases align to TRBD1. V lost 3 bases and J lost 7; bases outside the gene matches: 5. The CDR3 sequence is 14 residues long. Germline values: CDR1 MNHEY, CDR2 SVGAGI. The CDR3 is CASSYQGARNEQFF. CDR3 DNA: TGTGCCAGCAGTTATCAGGGGGCGAGGAATGAGCAGTTCTTC.

V gene TRBV30 combines with J gene TRBJ2-7; D is uncertain. The CDR3 totals 11 residues. Germline V gives CDR1 GTSNPN, CDR2 SVGIG (reference sequence). Trimming pared 0 bases from V and 7 bases from J, leaving 7 bases between. The CDR3 here is CAWSVAWEQYF. Here the CDR3 DNA reads TGTGCCTGGAGTGTGGCTTGGGAGCAGTACTTC.

This clone appeared once. The genes are TRBV10-1 and TRBJ1-5; no reliable D call. V was pared by 6 bases and J by 1 base, with 16 bases between. The germline gives CDR1 WNHNN, CDR2 SYGVQD (reference sequence). This CDR3 comprises 16 residues. CDR3 nucleotides: TGCGCCAGCAGACGGAGATGGAGGAGAAGCAATCAGCCCCAGCATTTT. Residues: CASRRRWRRSNQPQHF.

The rearrangement links TRBV7-2 to TRBJ2-5; TRBD1 is a possible D gene (6 bases). CDR1 is SGHTA, CDR2 FQGNSA, per germline. The CDR3 spans 11 residues. V was trimmed by 4 bases and J by 8 bases, leaving 8 bases between them. The CDR3 loop reads CASSSDSTQYF. The CDR3, as DNA: TGTGCCAGCAGCTCGGACAGCACCCAGTACTTC.

The J gene is TRBJ1-2, the V gene TRBV2, with TRBD1 as a possible D gene (5 bases). V was clipped by 5 bases and J by 0 bases, with 10 bases between them. There are 14 residues in the CDR3. In germline, CDR1 is SNHLY, CDR2 FYNNEI. The CDR3: CASSLDSSNYGYTF. The CDR3 coding sequence is TGTGCCAGCAGTCTCGACAGCTCTAACTATGGCTACACCTTC.

J is TRBJ2-4 and V is TRBV9; 8 bases fit TRBD1. Looked up from germline, CDR1 is SGDLS and CDR2 is YYNGEE. The length of the CDR3 is 16 residues. The V and J ends lost 3 bases and 6 bases, in that order; junction bases with no gene match: 11. The CDR3 reads CASSGSSQGGRNIQYF. DNA for the CDR3: TGTGCCAGCAGCGGTTCATCACAGGGGGGACGAAACATTCAGTACTTC.

V and J are TRBV9 and TRBJ2-7, with 12 bases identical to TRBD1. The CDR3 extends over 17 amino acids. Germline V gene lookup returns CDR1 SGDLS and CDR2 YYNGEE. V lost 3 bases to trimming and J lost 9 bases; unmatched junction nucleotides: 16. The CDR3 bases are TGTGCCAGCAGCGCCCGAGAAGGAGGGACAGGGGGCTTCGGGCAGTACTTC. This translates into CASSAREGGTGGFGQYF. The full variable domain, its missing parts supplied by reference TRBV9 and TRBJ2-7, is DSGVTQTPKHLITATGQRVTLRCSPRSGDLSVYWYQQSLDQGLQFLIQYYNGEERAKGNILERFSAQQFPDLHSELNLSSLELGDSALYFCASSAREGGTGGFGQYFGPGTRLTVT.

The V call is TRBV19, the J call TRBJ1-1; a possible D gene is TRBD1 (5 bases). CDR3 length equals 13 residues. Germline CDR1 LNHDA, CDR2 SQIVND (reference sequence). The V and J ends lost 7 bases and 0 bases respectively, with 9 bases between them. CDR3 in amino acids: CASKMTVNTEAFF. CDR3 DNA sequence: TGTGCCAGTAAAATGACAGTGAACACTGAAGCTTTCTTT.

The chain employs TRBV18 and TRBJ1-1; D is unresolved. The germline CDR1 and CDR2 sequences are KGHSH and LQKENI. This CDR3 region has 16 residues. The V end was cut by 6 bases, the J end by 2 bases, with 19 bases between. The CDR3 region has the DNA TGTGCCAGCTCCGCCTCAGGCGGAGGGCTTAACACTGAAGCTTTCTTT. Translation: CASSASGGGLNTEAFF. Using reference TRBV18 and TRBJ1-1 for the parts outside the CDR3, the full variable domain is NAGVMQNPRHLVRRRGQEARLRCSPMKGHSHVYWYRQLPEEGLKFMVYLQKENIIDESGMPKERFSAEFPKEGPSILRIQQVVRGDSAAYFCASSASGGGLNTEAFFGQGTRLTVV.

In this sample, this clone turned up a few times. This sequence joins TRBV11-3 and TRBJ1-5, with D uncertain. V lost 5 bases and J lost 5, with 10 bases in between. The CDR3 consists of 13 residues. Germline V gene lookup returns CDR1 SGHNT and CDR2 YENEEA. CDR3 sequence reads: CASSPGEYQPQHF. The CDR3 DNA sequence: TGTGCCAGCAGCCCGGGAGAGTATCAGCCCCAGCATTTT.

The rearrangement uses TRBV5-1 and TRBJ1-2, with TRBD1 identical over 10 bases. Per the germline V gene, CDR1 is SGHRS and CDR2 is YFSETQ. With 1 base clipped from V and 8 bases from J, the junction kept 8 bases outside the gene matches. The CDR3 contains 15 residues. The CDR3 sequence is CASSLTGQGDRGYTF. In DNA form, the CDR3 reads TGCGCCAGCAGCTTGACCGGACAGGGGGATCGGGGCTACACCTTC. The full variable domain, completed using reference TRBV5-1 and TRBJ1-2, is KAGVTQTPRYLIKTRGQQVTLSCSPISGHRSVSWYQQTPGQGLQFLFEYFSETQRNKGNFPGRFSGRQFSNSRSEMNVSTLELGDSALYLCASSLTGQGDRGYTFGSGTRLTVV.

The chain carries TRBV9 and TRBJ2-1; D remains unclear. Germline loops: CDR1 SGDLS, CDR2 YYNGEE. This CDR3 comprises 13 residues. V lost 0 bases to trimming and J lost 6 bases, with 7 bases between them. In nucleotides, the CDR3 is TGTGCCAGCAGCGTAGAAGCTGCCAATGAGCAGTTCTTC. Its protein product is CASSVEAANEQFF.

The chain combines TRBV27 with TRBJ1-1, with 8 positions matching TRBD1. The J segment lost 6 bases and the V segment lost 6 bases, leaving 12 bases of the junction unmatched. Germline CDR1 reads MNHEY; CDR2 reads SMNVEV (reference sequence). The CDR3 consists of 15 residues. CDR3 nucleotides: TGTGCCAGCAGAGGGGTGGACAGGGATTTCTCTGAAGCTTTCTTT. Amino acid sequence: CASRGVDRDFSEAFF.

V is TRBV5-5 and J is TRBJ1-4, with 9 bases identical to TRBD1. V trimming: 0 bases; J trimming: 4 bases; junction bases outside the gene matches: 10. Germline V gives CDR1 SGHKS, CDR2 YYEKEE (reference sequence). The length of the CDR3 is 18 residues. The CDR3 DNA follows: TGTGCCAGCAGCTTGGTTGGGACAGGGTGGGCGGATAATGAAAAACTGTTTTTT. Protein product: CASSLVGTGWADNEKLFF.

J is TRBJ2-2 and V is TRBV5-1, with TRBD1 matching over 8 bases. From germline, CDR1 is SGHRS and CDR2 YFSETQ. Trimming at V came to 5 bases and at J to 6 bases, leaving 9 bases not matched to a gene. The CDR3 covers 15 residues. Here the CDR3 reads CASSYDSGGPGELFF. CDR3 DNA sequence: TGCGCCAGCAGTTACGATTCAGGGGGCCCCGGGGAGCTGTTTTTT.

V and J are TRBV29-1 and TRBJ1-2, with D unresolved. Trimming took 6 bases from V and 0 from J, leaving 8 bases between them. Germline lookup yields CDR1 SQVTM and CDR2 ANQGSEA. CDR3 length equals 12 residues. The CDR3 DNA reads TGCAGCGTCTTAACAGCTAACTATGGCTACACCTTC. Encoded protein: CSVLTANYGYTF.

The table lists this clone with a count of one. The chain recombines TRBV7-2 with TRBJ2-7, with 8 bases aligning to TRBD1. CDR3 size: 14 residues. The germline CDR1 and CDR2 sequences are SGHTA and FQGNSA. J gave up 2 bases and V 3 bases, and 3 bases lay outside the gene matches. The CDR3 protein is CASSFTRGPYEQYF. The CDR3, as DNA: TGTGCCAGCAGCTTCACCAGGGGGCCCTACGAGCAGTACTTC.

This rearrangement joins TRBV7-3 to TRBJ2-3; the match to TRBD1 covers 8 bases. V lost 4 bases, J lost 6 bases, and 3 bases stayed unmatched. The CDR3 is 13 amino acids. Germline CDR1 and CDR2: SGHTA and FQGTGA. The CDR3 coding sequence is TGTGCCAGCAGCTCACAGGGGGGTGATACGCAGTATTTT. It yields the protein CASSSQGGDTQYF. The full variable domain, with the rest looked up from reference TRBV7-3 and TRBJ2-3, is GAGVSQTPSNKVTEKGKYVELRCDPISGHTALYWYRQSLGQGPEFLIYFQGTGAADDSGLPNDRFFAVRPEGSVSTLKIQRTERGDSAVYLCASSSQGGDTQYFGPGTRLTVL.

The chain has TRBV9 and TRBJ1-3, with 7 bases matching TRBD1. V lost 0 bases to trimming and J lost 3 bases; unmatched junction nucleotides: 9. The length of the CDR3 is 17 residues. Germline-derived CDR1 and CDR2 are SGDLS and YYNGEE. The CDR3 sequence is CASSVGGGDPGGNTIYF. For the CDR3, the DNA is TGTGCCAGCAGCGTAGGAGGGGGCGACCCCGGTGGAAACACCATATATTTT.

The chain carries TRBV4-3 and TRBJ2-3, with TRBD2 matching 14 bases. Germline CDR1 reads LGHNA; CDR2 reads YSLEER. After removal of 4 bases from V and 8 bases from J, the junction contained 5 bases not matched to a gene. The CDR3 has 15 amino acids. CDR3 in DNA: TGCGCCAGCAGCCCGACTAGCGGGGGGGCCGCTACGCAGTATTTT. It specifies CASSPTSGGAATQYF.

The count of this clone is one. This chain connects TRBV19 to TRBJ2-6; 8 bases match TRBD1. The J segment lost 4 bases and the V segment lost 4 bases, leaving 9 bases of the junction unmatched. The CDR3 is 17 residues long. The germline V gene has CDR1 LNHDA and CDR2 SQIVND (reference sequence). In DNA, the CDR3 is TGTGCCAGTAGTACCCGCCAGGGGGCACCCGGGGCCAACGTCCTGACTTTC. It yields the protein CASSTRQGAPGANVLTF.

Only a few counts were recorded for this clone. The chain couples TRBV30 to TRBJ1-3; weak D call: TRBD1 (5 bases). This CDR3 region has 15 residues. The V gene lost 4 bases and the J gene lost 2 bases, with 15 bases spanning the gap. CDR1 is GTSNPN, CDR2 SVGIG, per germline (reference sequence). Here the CDR3 reads CAWKVGALAGNTIYF. In DNA form, the CDR3 reads TGTGCCTGGAAGGTAGGGGCCCTCGCTGGAAACACCATATATTTT.

The V gene is TRBV4-3, the J gene TRBJ1-2; 10 nucleotides agree with TRBD1. CDR1 is LGHNA, CDR2 YSLEER, per germline. The CDR3 length is 15 residues. The V segment lost 6 bases and the J segment 7 bases; nucleotides outside the gene matches: 11. CDR3 sequence: CASRAGTGAPSGYTF. CDR3 bases: TGCGCCAGCAGGGCCGGGACAGGGGCGCCCTCTGGCTACACCTTC.

CDR3 loop: CASSMDRGRDYGYTF. CDR3 DNA sequence: TGTGCCAGTAGCATGGACAGGGGCAGGGACTATGGCTACACCTTC. The chain recombines TRBV19 with TRBJ1-2; TRBD1 matches at 9 bases. The V gene end was trimmed by 6 bases and the J gene end by 3 bases; junction bases not matched to a gene: 8. The CDR3 totals 15 residues. The germline CDR1 and CDR2 sequences are LNHDA and SQIVND (reference sequence).